This T cell receptor (beta chain) is from a study of blood T cell repertoires in COVID-19. Looking at the study overall: Some COVID-19 samples were acute and others convalescent; all came from the United States, Italy and Spain. Sample material is recorded as cDNA or gDNA derived from T cells, B-cell-depleted T cells, or PBMCs.

The CDR3 covers 16 residues. After removal of 4 bases from V and 2 bases from J, the junction contained 7 bases not matched to a gene. Germline-derived CDR1 and CDR2 are SGHTS and YDEGEE. In the authors' methods: Nucleated cell number was recorded as an estimate derived from reference gene primer amplification. Profiled with immunoSEQ multiplex PCR; TCRdb holds only in-frame clones, not every one. V and J calls plus clone size are reproduced from that table; the DNA served to infer D and trimming. The repertoire holds about 75,000 clones, approximately 90% seen once, with approximately 19% in the top ten.

The genes are TRBV5-8 and TRBJ2-3, with 10 nucleotides matching TRBD1. The sequence was obtained from a human donor in a cohort sampled during active COVID-19. The sample consisted of peripheral blood. The CDR3 DNA sequence: TGTGCCAGCAGCCCTTCGGACAGGGGGACCACAGATACGCAGTATTTT. Amino acid sequence: CASSPSDRGTTDTQYF.